The 21 T cell receptor beta chains below all came from one sample that was sequenced in a study of vaccination and CD4 T cells after COVID-19. These receptors lack a known antigen. Sequence data for DNA of cultured CD4+ T cells were generated by the Oncomine TCR Beta short-read assay. Scientists extracted genomic DNA from CD4+ T cells grown in culture. TCRdb recomputed calls from the PCR reads with MiXCR, one row per CDR3 protein. In the table there are thousands of distinct CDR3 sequences, 41% of which are singletons. Treatment indicated: roughly 10-day PBMC culture with coronavirus spike peptide pools or control peptides (ViraFEST assay). The unexposed donor provided CD4+ T cells, which were taken before the COVID-19 pandemic (2011-2018). The material sequenced was CD4+ T cells from blood, cultured in vitro. The receptor set was obtained from a human donor in good health.

This clonotype was detected a few times. The chain uses TRBV20-1 and TRBJ1-4, with TRBD1 as a possible D gene (5 bases). This CDR3 is built from 15 residues. CDR1 and CDR2 from the germline V gene are DFQATT and SNEGSKA (reference sequence). Trimming took off 0 bases at V and 7 bases at J, with 15 bases between the two ends. Here the CDR3 DNA reads TGCAGTGCTAGAGATGGGGCACAGCGGGGTGAAAAACTGTTTTTT. Encoded protein: CSARDGAQRGEKLFF.

V is TRBV6-2 or TRBV6-3 and J is TRBJ2-3; D unclear. CDR1 and CDR2 from the germline V gene are MNHEY and SVGEGT. This CDR3 spans 17 amino acids. V lost 5 bases, J lost 2 bases, and 20 bases lay in between. CDR3 in amino acids: CASSPGLWAQITDTQYF. DNA for the CDR3: TGTGCCAGCAGTCCGGGCCTTTGGGCACAGATCACAGATACGCAGTATTTT.

The sample holds a few counts of this clonotype. V and J are TRBV11-3 and TRBJ2-3, with D possibly being TRBD1 (6 bases). The V end was cut by 5 bases, the J end by 1 base, with 13 bases between. The CDR3 consists of 15 residues. Germline CDR1 and CDR2: SGHNT and YENEEA. This CDR3 is CASSGNRDGTDTQYF. The CDR3 bases are TGTGCCAGCAGCGGAAACAGGGACGGCACAGATACGCAGTATTTT.

The J gene is TRBJ2-1, the V gene TRBV19; TRBD2 matches 9 bases. This CDR3 has 14 residues. After removal of 5 bases from V and 8 bases from J, the junction contained 7 bases not matched to a gene. CDR1 is LNHDA, CDR2 SQIVND, per germline (reference sequence). CDR3 coding DNA: TGTGCCAGTAGTCCTGGACTAGCGAGGGATGAGCAGTTCTTC. This sequence encodes CASSPGLARDEQFF.

The V call is TRBV7-2, the J call TRBJ2-3; tentative D call: TRBD2 (6 bases). Trimming removed 5 bases at V and 3 bases at J, with 15 bases between. CDR1 and CDR2 from the germline V gene are SGHTA and FQGNSA. CDR3 length: 15 residues. The DNA of the CDR3 is TGTGCCAGCAGCCCCCGGGGGAGTGGGACAGATACGCAGTATTTT. Its translation: CASSPRGSGTDTQYF.

V is TRBV19 and J is TRBJ2-7; the D gene is possibly TRBD1 (6 bases). With 7 bases removed from V and 1 base from J, the gap between germline ends came to 20 bases. Germline V gives CDR1 LNHDA, CDR2 SQIVND (reference sequence). The CDR3 runs 16 residues. CDR3: CASIGQGTVGSYEQYF. The CDR3 coding sequence is TGTGCCAGTATTGGCCAGGGGACCGTTGGATCCTACGAGCAGTACTTC.

The V and J genes are TRBV19 and TRBJ1-6; TRBD1 matches at 10 bases. CDR3 length: 13 amino acids. Germline CDR1 is LNHDA and CDR2 is SQIVND (reference sequence). The V segment lost 10 bases and the J segment 6 bases; nucleotides outside the gene matches: 3. CDR3 sequence (DNA): TGTGCCACCGGGACAGGGGTTAATTCACCCCTCCACTTT. Translated, it gives CATGTGVNSPLHF.

CDR3 sequence (DNA): TGTGCCAGCCCCCCGGCCCACTGGGCCAACGTCCTGACTTTC. This sequence encodes CASPPAHWANVLTF. The genes are TRBV27 and TRBJ2-6; D remains unclear. Germline V gene lookup returns CDR1 MNHEY and CDR2 SMNVEV (reference sequence). The CDR3 totals 14 residues. Trimming cost V 8 bases and J 5 bases, with 13 bases left between them.

The chain links TRBV28 to TRBJ1-2; a weak D match, TRBD1 (6 bases). The CDR3 is 15 amino acids. The germline CDR1 and CDR2 sequences are MDHEN and SYDVKM. V was clipped by 7 bases and J by 5 bases, with 20 bases between them. The CDR3 bases are TGTGCCAGCACCACAGGGACGGCACTGCGGTATGGCTACACCTTC. Translation gives CASTTGTALRYGYTF.

In DNA, the CDR3 is TGTGCCAGCAGCCAAGATTTCTCGGGAGTAAAAGAGCAGTACTTC. Its protein is CASSQDFSGVKEQYF. The chain uses TRBV4-2 and TRBJ2-7; D is perhaps TRBD2 (6 bases). Looked up from germline, CDR1 is LGHNA and CDR2 is YNFKEQ. The CDR3 totals 15 residues. With 0 bases removed from V and 7 bases from J, the gap between germline ends came to 16 bases.

This clonotype has just a few counts. This chain uses TRBV6-2 or TRBV6-3 with TRBJ1-6; unclear D gene. CDR1 is MNHEY, CDR2 SVGEGT, per germline. CDR3 length: 16 amino acids. The ends were cut back, 1 base at V and 7 bases at J, with 14 bases in the middle. The CDR3 DNA reads TGTGCCAGCAGTTACTGGAGATCCCCGGACAATTCACCCCTCCACTTT. Translating it yields CASSYWRSPDNSPLHF.

The chain uses TRBV6-1 and TRBJ2-1; D is uncertain. Trimming shortened V by 7 bases and J by 9 bases, and 16 bases separated the two germline ends. Germline V gene data show CDR1 as MNHNS and CDR2 as SASEGT. The CDR3 length is 13 residues. The CDR3 DNA reads TGTGCCAGCATCGTAAAGGGCCGCAGTGAGCAGTTCTTC. It codes for CASIVKGRSEQFF.

Note on this clonotype: With a much larger clone just one base away, this may be a read error. The chain is built from TRBV7-2 and TRBJ1-2, with D tentatively TRBD1 (6 bases). The CDR3 consists of 15 residues. Trimming shortened V by 5 bases and J by 7 bases, and 20 bases separated the two germline ends. The germline V gene encodes CDR1 SGHTA and CDR2 FQGNSA. The CDR3 bases are TGTACCAGCAGCCTGGCCCACAGGGCGTCCGGTGGCTACACCTTC. Translated: CTSSLAHRASGGYTF.

This clonotype was counted only a few times. The V and J genes are TRBV7-9 and TRBJ1-2; the D is unclear. V lost 5 bases, J lost 4 bases, and 20 bases lay in between. The CDR3 loop spans 16 amino acids. The V gene's germline CDR1 is SEHNR and CDR2 FQNEAQ (reference sequence). CDR3 coding DNA: TGTGCCAGCAGCCCTTCGTCAGCGCTGCCGTCCTATGGCTACACCTTC. Its translation is CASSPSSALPSYGYTF.

The chain has TRBV19 and TRBJ2-7; 9 bases map to TRBD1. V lost 6 bases and J lost 5; bases outside the gene matches: 5. This CDR3 is 13 amino acids long. CDR1 is LNHDA, CDR2 SQIVND, per germline (reference sequence). CDR3 in amino acids: CASSNRGRNEQYF. The CDR3 nucleotides are TGTGCCAGTAGCAACAGGGGGCGAAACGAGCAGTACTTC. Full variable domain (remainder filled in from reference TRBV19 and TRBJ2-7): DGGITQSPKYLFRKEGQNVTLSCEQNLNHDAMYWYRQDPGQGLRLIYYSQIVNDFQKGDIAEGYSVSREKKESFPLTVTSAQKNPTAFYLCASSNRGRNEQYFGPGTRLTVT.

This clonotype was seen a handful of times. V gene TRBV6-1 combines with J gene TRBJ1-5; 7 nucleotides agree with TRBD1. The CDR3 sequence is 15 residues long. Trimming at V came to 6 bases and at J to 0 bases, leaving 5 bases not matched to a gene. Germline V lookup: CDR1 MNHNS, CDR2 SASEGT. The CDR3 is CASSWDRPSNQPQHF. The CDR3 nucleotides are TGTGCCAGCAGCTGGGACAGACCTAGCAATCAGCCCCAGCATTTT.

V gene TRBV4-3 combines with J gene TRBJ1-5; D ambiguous. Deletions cut 0 bases from V and 7 bases from J, with 13 bases between. In germline, CDR1 is LGHNA, CDR2 YSLEER. This CDR3 spans 15 amino acids. The CDR3, as DNA: TGCGCCAGCAGCCAAGAATCGCGGCGAGGGCAGCCCCAGCATTTT. Its translation: CASSQESRRGQPQHF.

The rearrangement uses TRBV5-1 and TRBJ2-2; D is unresolved. Germline-derived CDR1 and CDR2 are SGHRS and YFSETQ. V gave up 3 bases and J gave up 2 bases, with 11 bases separating them. CDR3 length equals 15 residues. The CDR3: CASSYSEVNTGELFF. CDR3 nucleotides: TGCGCCAGCAGCTATTCAGAAGTTAACACCGGGGAGCTGTTTTTT.

CDR3 sequence reads: CASSRGRDRWGADTQYF. In nucleotides, the CDR3 is TGTGCCAGCAGTCGGGGCCGGGACAGGTGGGGGGCAGATACGCAGTATTTT. The V gene is TRBV7-2, the J gene TRBJ2-3; 8 bases are shared with TRBD1. The CDR3 runs 17 residues. V gave up 6 bases and J gave up 4 bases; unmatched junction bases: 15. Germline loops: CDR1 SGHTA, CDR2 FQGNSA.

This clonotype was counted only a few times. The J gene is TRBJ1-1, the V gene TRBV11-2; D may be TRBD1 (5 bases). V lost 6 bases to trimming and J lost 1 base, with 15 bases between them. The CDR3 consists of 15 residues. The germline gives CDR1 SGHAT, CDR2 FQNNGV. CDR3 region: CASSSVAGENTEAFF. The CDR3 region has the DNA TGTGCCAGCAGTTCAGTGGCGGGGGAGAACACTGAAGCTTTCTTT.

The rearrangement uses TRBV20-1 and TRBJ1-2, with TRBD1 matching over 7 bases. The CDR3 is 12 amino acids. Unmatched junction bases numbered 3, after V lost 4 bases and J lost 4 bases. The germline V gene has CDR1 DFQATT and CDR2 SNEGSKA (reference sequence). The CDR3 DNA sequence: TGCAGTGCTACCGACAGGGTCTATGGCTACACCTTC. It translates to CSATDRVYGYTF.